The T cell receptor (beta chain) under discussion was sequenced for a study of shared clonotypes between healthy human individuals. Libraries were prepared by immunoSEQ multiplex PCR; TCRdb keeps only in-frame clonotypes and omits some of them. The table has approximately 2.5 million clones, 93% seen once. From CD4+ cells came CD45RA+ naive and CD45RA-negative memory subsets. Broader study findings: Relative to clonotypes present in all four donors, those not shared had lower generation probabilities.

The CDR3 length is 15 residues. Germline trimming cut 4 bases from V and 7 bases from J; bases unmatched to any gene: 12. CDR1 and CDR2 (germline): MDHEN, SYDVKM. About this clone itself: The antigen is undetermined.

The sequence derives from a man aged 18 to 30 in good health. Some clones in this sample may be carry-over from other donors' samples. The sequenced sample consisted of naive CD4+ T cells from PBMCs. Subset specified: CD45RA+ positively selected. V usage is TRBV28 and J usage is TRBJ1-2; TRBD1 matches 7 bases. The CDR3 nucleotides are TGTGCCAGCAGTTCGGGACAGATAGGGTTCTTTGGCTACACCTTC. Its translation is CASSSGQIGFFGYTF.